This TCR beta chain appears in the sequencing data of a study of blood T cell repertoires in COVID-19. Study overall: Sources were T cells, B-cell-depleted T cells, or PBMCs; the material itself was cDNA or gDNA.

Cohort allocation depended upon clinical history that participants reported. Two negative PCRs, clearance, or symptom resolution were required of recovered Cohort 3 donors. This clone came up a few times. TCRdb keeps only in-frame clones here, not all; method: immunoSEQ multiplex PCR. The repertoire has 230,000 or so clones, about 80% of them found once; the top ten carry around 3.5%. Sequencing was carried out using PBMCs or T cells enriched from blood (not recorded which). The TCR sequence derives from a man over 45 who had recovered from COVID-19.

DNA of the CDR3: TGTGCCAGCTCCCCCGGAACATTACAGGGGGTGGCTTTCTTT. Amino acid sequence: CASSPGTLQGVAFF. The genes are TRBV18 and TRBJ1-1, with 8 positions matching TRBD1. Germline values: CDR1 KGHSH, CDR2 LQKENI. Trimming took 6 bases from V and 11 from J; bases not matched to a gene: 14. The CDR3 is 14 amino acids.